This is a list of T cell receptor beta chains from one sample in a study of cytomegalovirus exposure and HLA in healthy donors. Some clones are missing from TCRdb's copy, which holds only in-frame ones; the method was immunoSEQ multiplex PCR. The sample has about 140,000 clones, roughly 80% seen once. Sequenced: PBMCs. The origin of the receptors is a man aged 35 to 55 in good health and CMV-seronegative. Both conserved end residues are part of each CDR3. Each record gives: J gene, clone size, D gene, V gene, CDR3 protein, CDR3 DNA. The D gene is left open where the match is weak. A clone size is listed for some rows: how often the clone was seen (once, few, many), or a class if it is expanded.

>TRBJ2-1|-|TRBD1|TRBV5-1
CASSSPPTGGAYNEQFF
TGCGCCAGCAGCTCACCTCCGACAGGGGGCGCCTACAATGAGCAGTTCTTC
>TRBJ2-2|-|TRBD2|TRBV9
CASSVGLASAGELFF
TGTGCCAGCAGCGTAGGACTAGCGTCCGCCGGGGAGCTGTTTTTT
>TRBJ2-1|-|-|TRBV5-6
CASSENSNEQFF
TGTGCCAGCAGCGAAAACAGCAATGAGCAGTTCTTC
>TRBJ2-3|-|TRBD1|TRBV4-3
CASSQGGTVTDTQYF
TGCGCCAGCAGCCAAGGAGGGACAGTCACAGATACGCAGTATTTT
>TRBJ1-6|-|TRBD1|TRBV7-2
CASSQGQLNSPLHF
TGTGCCAGCAGCCAGGGACAGCTTAATTCACCCCTCCACTTT
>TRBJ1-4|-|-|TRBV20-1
CSADFNEKLFF
TGCAGTGCCGACTTTAATGAAAAACTGTTTTTT
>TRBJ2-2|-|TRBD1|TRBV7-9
CASSLPPRLDRDTGELFF
TGTGCCAGCAGCTTACCCCCTAGACTTGACAGGGACACCGGGGAGCTGTTTTTT
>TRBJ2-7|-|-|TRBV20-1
CSAGDSTEQYF
TGCAGTGCTGGCGACTCGACCGAGCAGTACTTC
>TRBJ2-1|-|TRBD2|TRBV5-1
CASSPGGGANEQFF
TGCGCCAGCAGTCCCGGCGGGGGGGCTAATGAGCAGTTCTTC
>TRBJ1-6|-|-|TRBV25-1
CASRVSGDVNSPLHF
TGTGCCAGCAGAGTATCAGGGGATGTCAATTCACCCCTCCACTTT
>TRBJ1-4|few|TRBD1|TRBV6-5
CASSLTGPGVNEKLFF
TGTGCCAGCAGTTTGACAGGGCCGGGGGTTAATGAAAAACTGTTTTTT
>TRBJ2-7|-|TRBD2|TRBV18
CASSVGGGFYEQYF
TGTGCCAGCTCAGTTGGGGGGGGGTTCTACGAGCAGTACTTC
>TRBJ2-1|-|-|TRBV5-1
CASSLQVPMRGQLNRVNNEQFF
TGCGCCAGCAGCCTCCAAGTCCCCATGCGGGGACAGTTGAATAGAGTAAACAATGAGCAGTTCTTC
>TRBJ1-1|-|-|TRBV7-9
CASSLVSGVGTEAFF
TGTGCCAGCAGCTTAGTTAGCGGGGTTGGCACTGAAGCTTTCTTT
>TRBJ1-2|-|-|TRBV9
CASSGLGGGGGYTF
TGTGCCAGCAGCGGGCTTGGGGGGGGTGGAGGCTACACCTTC
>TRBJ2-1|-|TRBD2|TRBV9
CASSSTLGVSGGYNEQFF
TGTGCCAGCAGCTCCACGTTGGGGGTGAGCGGGGGGTACAATGAGCAGTTCTTC
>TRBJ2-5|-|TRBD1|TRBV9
CAGRHPGQKEETQYF
TGTGCCGGAAGACACCCGGGACAGAAGGAAGAGACCCAGTACTTC
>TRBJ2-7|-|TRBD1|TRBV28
CASSASGGEVSYEQYF
TGTGCCAGCAGCGCCTCAGGGGGCGAAGTCTCCTACGAGCAGTACTTC
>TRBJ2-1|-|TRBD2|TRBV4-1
CASSQGLAGGSEQFF
TGCGCCAGCAGCCAAGGACTAGCGGGGGGTAGTGAGCAGTTCTTC
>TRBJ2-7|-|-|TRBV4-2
CASSQGSQAYEQYF
TGTGCCAGCAGCCAAGGTTCCCAGGCCTACGAGCAGTACTTC
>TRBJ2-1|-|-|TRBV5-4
CASSLQVSSYNEQFF
TGTGCCAGCAGCCTTCAAGTGAGCTCCTACAATGAGCAGTTCTTC
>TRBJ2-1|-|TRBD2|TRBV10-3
CAISDGLAGTRNEQFF
TGTGCCATCAGTGACGGACTAGCGGGTACCCGCAATGAGCAGTTCTTC
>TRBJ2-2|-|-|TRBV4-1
CASSHGNRGGTGELFF
TGCGCCAGCAGCCACGGAAACAGGGGAGGCACCGGGGAGCTGTTTTTT
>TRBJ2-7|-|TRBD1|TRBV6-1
CASSETSTGSYEQYF
TGTGCCAGCAGTGAAACATCGACAGGGTCCTACGAGCAGTACTTC
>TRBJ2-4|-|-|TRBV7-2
CASSSGILAKNIQYF
TGTGCCAGCAGCTCAGGGATTTTGGCCAAAAACATTCAGTACTTC
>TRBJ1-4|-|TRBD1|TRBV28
CASSSSGGQEKLFF
TGTGCCAGCAGCTCTTCAGGGGGCCAGGAAAAACTGTTTTTT
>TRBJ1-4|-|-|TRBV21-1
CASSLRTGGLTNEKLFF
TGTGCCAGCAGCCTACGGACAGGGGGCCTTACTAATGAAAAACTGTTTTTT